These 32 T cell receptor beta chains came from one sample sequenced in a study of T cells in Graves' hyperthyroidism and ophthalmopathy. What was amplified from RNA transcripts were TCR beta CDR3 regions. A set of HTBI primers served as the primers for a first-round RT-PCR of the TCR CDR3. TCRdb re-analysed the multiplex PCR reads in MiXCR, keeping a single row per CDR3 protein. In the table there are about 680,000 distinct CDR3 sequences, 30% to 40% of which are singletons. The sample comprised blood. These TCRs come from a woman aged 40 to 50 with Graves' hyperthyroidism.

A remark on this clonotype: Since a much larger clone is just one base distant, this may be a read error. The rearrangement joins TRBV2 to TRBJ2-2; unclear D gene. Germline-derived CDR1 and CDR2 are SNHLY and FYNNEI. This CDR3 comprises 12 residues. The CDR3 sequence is CAGSEVVGELFF. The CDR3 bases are TGTGCCGGCAGTGAAGTGGTCGGGGAGCTGTTTTTT.

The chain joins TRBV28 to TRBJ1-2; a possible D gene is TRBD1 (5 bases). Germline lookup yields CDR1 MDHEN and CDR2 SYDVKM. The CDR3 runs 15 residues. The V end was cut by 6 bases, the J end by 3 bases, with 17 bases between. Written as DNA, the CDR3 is TGTGCCAGCAGCATTAGGGGCCCAGGAGACTATGGCTACACCTTC. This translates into CASSIRGPGDYGYTF.

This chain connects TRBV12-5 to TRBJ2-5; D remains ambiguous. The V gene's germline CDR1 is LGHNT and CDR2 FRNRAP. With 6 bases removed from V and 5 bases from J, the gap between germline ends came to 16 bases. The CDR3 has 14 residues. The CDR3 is CASGTGEEEETQYF. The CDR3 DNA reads TGTGCTAGTGGCACGGGTGAAGAGGAGGAGACCCAGTACTTC.

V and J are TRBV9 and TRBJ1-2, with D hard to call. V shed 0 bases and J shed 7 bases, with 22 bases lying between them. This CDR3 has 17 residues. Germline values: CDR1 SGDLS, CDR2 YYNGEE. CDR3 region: CASSVALDIHRYIGYTF. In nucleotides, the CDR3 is TGTGCCAGCAGCGTAGCCCTTGACATCCACAGATACATTGGCTACACCTTC.

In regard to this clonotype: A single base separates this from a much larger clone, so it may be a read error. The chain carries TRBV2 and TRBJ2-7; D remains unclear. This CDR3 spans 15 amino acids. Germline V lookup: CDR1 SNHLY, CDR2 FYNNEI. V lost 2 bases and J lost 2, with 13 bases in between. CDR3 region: CASSEIAPGTYEQYF. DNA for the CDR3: TGTGCCAGCAGTGAAATCGCCCCGGGTACCTACGAGCAGTACTTC. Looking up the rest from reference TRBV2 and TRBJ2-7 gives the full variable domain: EPEVTQTPSHQVTQMGQEVILRCVPISNHLYFYWYRQILGQKVEFLVSFYNNEISEKSEIFDDQFSVERPDGSNFTLKIRSTKLEDSAMYFCASSEIAPGTYEQYFGPGTRLTVT.

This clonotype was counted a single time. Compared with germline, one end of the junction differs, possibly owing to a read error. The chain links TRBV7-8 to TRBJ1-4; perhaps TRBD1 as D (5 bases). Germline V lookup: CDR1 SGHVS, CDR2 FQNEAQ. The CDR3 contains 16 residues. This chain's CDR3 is CASSLHGDPSVEKLLF. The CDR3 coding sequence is TGTGCCAGCAGCCTCCACGGGGACCCTTCGGTCGAAAAACTGCTTTTT.

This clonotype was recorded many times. CDR3 sequence: CASEGDRGAYEQYF. CDR3 bases: TGTGCCAGCGAGGGGGACAGGGGCGCCTACGAGCAGTACTTC. The V and J genes are TRBV7-8 and TRBJ2-7, with TRBD1 matching over 10 bases. Germline lookup yields CDR1 SGHVS and CDR2 FQNEAQ. V lost 8 bases to trimming and J lost 2 bases; unmatched junction nucleotides: 6. This CDR3 contains 14 residues.

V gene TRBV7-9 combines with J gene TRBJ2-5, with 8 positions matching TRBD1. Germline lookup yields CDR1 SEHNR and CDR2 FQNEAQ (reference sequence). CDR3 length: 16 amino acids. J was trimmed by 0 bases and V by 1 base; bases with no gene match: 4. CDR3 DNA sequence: TGTGCCAGCAGCTTAGGGACAGGGTACCACCAAGAGACCCAGTACTTC. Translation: CASSLGTGYHQETQYF.

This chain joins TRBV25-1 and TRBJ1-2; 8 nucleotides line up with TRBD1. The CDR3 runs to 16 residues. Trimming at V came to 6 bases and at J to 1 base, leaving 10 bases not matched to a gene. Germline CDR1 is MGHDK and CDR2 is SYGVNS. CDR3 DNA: TGTGCCAGCAGCCAGGGGACAGGACGATTTAACTATGGCTACACCTTC. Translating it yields CASSQGTGRFNYGYTF.

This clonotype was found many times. CDR3 bases: TGTGCCAGCAGAGAAGGGGGAGAGACCCAGTACTTC. Translation: CASREGGETQYF. The chain recombines TRBV25-1 with TRBJ2-5, with D maybe TRBD1 (6 bases). Trimming removed 6 bases from V and 4 bases from J, with 9 bases in between. The CDR3 sequence is 12 residues long. Germline assignment: CDR1 MGHDK and CDR2 SYGVNS.

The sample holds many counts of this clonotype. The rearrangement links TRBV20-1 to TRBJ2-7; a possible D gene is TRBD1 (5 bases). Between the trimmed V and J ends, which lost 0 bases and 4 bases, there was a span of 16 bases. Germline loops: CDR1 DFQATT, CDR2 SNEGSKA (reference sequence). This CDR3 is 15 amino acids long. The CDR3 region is CSARDPGSVTYEQYF. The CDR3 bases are TGCAGTGCTAGAGATCCAGGGTCCGTTACGTACGAGCAGTACTTC.

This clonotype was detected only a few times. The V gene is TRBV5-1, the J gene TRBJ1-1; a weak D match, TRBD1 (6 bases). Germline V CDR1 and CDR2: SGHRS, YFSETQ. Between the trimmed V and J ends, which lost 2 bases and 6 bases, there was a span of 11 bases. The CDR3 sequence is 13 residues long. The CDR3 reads CASSFTGTPEAFF. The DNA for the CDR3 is TGCGCCAGCAGCTTCACAGGGACCCCTGAAGCTTTCTTT.

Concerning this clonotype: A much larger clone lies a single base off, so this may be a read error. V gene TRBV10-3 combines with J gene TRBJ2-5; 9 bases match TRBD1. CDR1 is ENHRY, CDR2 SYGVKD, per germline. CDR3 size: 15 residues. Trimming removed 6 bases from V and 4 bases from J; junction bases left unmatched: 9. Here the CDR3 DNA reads TGTGCCATCAGAGAGGACAGGGGATGGAGAGAGACCCAGTACTTC. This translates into CAIREDRGWRETQYF.

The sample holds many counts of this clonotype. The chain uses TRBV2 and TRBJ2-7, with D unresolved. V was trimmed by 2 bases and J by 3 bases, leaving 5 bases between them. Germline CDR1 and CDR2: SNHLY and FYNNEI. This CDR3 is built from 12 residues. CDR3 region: CASSEWVYEQYF. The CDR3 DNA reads TGTGCCAGCAGTGAATGGGTCTACGAGCAGTACTTC.

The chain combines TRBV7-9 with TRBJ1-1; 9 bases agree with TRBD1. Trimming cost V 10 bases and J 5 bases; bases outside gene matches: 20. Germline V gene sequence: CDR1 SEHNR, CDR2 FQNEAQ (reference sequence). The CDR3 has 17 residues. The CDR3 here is CAIQTSHRGTGSTEAFF. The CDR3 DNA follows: TGTGCCATCCAGACTAGCCACCGGGGGACAGGGTCGACTGAAGCTTTCTTT.

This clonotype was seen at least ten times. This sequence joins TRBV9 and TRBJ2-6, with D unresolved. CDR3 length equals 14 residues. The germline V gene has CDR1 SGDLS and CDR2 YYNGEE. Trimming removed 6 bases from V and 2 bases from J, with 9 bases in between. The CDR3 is CASNNGPGANVLTF. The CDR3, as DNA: TGTGCCAGCAACAATGGCCCTGGGGCCAACGTCCTGACTTTC.

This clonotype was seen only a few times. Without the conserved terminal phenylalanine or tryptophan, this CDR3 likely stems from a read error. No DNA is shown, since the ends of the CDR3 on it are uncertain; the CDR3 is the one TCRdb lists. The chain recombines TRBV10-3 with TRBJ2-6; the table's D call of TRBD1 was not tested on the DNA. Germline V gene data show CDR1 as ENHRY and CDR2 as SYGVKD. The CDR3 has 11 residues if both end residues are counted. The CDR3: CAISPSTGSSV.

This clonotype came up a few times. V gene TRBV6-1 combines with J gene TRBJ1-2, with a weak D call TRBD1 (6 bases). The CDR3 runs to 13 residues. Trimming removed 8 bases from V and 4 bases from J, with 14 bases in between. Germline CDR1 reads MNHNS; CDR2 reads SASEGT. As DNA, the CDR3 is TGTGCCAGCGGCCAGGGGAAGCGCTATGGCTACACCTTC. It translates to CASGQGKRYGYTF.

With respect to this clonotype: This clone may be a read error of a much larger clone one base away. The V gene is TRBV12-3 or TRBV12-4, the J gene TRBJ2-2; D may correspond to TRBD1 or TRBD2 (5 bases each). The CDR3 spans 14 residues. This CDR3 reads CASSRGRNTGALFF. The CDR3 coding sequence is TGTGCCAGCAGCCGGGGACGGAACACCGGGGCGCTGTTTTTT.

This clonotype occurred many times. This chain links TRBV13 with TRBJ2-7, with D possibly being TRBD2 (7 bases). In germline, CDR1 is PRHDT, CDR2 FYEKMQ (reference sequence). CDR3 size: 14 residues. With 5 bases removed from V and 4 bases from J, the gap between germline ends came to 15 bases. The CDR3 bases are TGTGCCAGCAGCCCGTTTAGGGGGGGTTACGAGCAGTACTTC. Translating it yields CASSPFRGGYEQYF.

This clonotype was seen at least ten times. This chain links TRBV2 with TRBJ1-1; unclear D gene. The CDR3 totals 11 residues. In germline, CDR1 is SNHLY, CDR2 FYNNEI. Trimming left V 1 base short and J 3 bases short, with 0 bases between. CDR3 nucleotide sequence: TGTGCCAGCAGTGAAGACACTGAAGCTTTCTTT. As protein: CASSEDTEAFF.

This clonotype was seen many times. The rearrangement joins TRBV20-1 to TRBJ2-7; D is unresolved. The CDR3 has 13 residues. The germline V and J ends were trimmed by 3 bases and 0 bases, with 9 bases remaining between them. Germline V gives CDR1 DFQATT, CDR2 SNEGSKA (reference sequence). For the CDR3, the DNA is TGCAGTGCTAGTTCCAGGAGCTCCTACGAGCAGTACTTC. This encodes CSASSRSSYEQYF.

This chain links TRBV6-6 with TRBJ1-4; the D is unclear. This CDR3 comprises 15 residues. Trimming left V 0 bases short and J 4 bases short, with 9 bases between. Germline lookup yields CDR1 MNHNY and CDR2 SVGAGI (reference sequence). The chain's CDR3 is CASSYSRQSNEKLFF. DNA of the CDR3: TGTGCCAGCAGTTACTCGCGGCAGAGTAATGAAAAACTGTTTTTT.

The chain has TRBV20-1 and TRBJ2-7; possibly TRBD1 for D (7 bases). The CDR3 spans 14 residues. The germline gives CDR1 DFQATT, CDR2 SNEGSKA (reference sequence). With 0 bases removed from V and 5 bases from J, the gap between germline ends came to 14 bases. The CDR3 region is CSARDTRGTHEQYF. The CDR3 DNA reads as TGCAGTGCTAGAGATACCAGGGGGACTCACGAGCAGTACTTC.

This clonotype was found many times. The CDR3 is CSVDPSGPNTEAFF. For the CDR3, the DNA is TGCAGCGTTGACCCTTCGGGGCCAAACACTGAAGCTTTCTTT. V usage is TRBV29-1 and J usage is TRBJ1-1, with D possibly being TRBD1 (5 bases). The CDR3 is 14 amino acids. V shed 3 bases and J shed 2 bases, with 13 bases lying between them. Looked up from germline, CDR1 is SQVTM and CDR2 is ANQGSEA.

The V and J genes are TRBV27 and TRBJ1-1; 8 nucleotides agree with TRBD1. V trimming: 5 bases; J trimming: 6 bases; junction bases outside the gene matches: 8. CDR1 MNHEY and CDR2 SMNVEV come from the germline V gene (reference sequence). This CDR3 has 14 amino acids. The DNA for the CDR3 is TGTGCCAGCAGTACGCACAGGGGGGCAGCTGAAGCTTTCTTT. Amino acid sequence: CASSTHRGAAEAFF.

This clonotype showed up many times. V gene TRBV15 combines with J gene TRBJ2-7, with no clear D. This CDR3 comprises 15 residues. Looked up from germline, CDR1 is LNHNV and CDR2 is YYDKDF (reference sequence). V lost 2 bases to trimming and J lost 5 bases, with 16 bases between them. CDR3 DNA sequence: TGTGCCACCAGCAGAAACCCGACTCCCCGGAACGAGCAGTACTTC. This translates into CATSRNPTPRNEQYF.

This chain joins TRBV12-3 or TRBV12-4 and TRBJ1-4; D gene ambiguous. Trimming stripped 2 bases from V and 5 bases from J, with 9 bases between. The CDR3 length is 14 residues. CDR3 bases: TGTGCCAGCAGTTTATGGGTCCTAAATGAAAAACTGTTTTTT. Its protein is CASSLWVLNEKLFF.

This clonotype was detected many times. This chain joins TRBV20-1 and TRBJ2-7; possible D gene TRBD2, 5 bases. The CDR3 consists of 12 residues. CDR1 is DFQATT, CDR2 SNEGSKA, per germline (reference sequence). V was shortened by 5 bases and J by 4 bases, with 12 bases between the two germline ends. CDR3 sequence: CSASEDLYEQYF. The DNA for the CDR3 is TGCAGTGCTTCGGAGGACCTATACGAGCAGTACTTC.

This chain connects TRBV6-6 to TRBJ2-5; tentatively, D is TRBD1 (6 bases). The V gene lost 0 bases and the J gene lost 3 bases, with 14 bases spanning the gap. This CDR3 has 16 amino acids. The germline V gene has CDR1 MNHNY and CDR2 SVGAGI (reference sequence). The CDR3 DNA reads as TGTGCCAGCAGTTACTCGGCAGGGGTTGGGGAAGAGACCCAGTACTTC. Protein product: CASSYSAGVGEETQYF.

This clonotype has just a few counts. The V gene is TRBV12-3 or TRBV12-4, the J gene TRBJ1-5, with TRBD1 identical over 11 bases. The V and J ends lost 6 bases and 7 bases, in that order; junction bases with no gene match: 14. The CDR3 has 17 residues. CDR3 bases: TGTGCCAGCAGCCCCTCTGGGGGACAGGGGGGAAGGCAGCCCCAGCATTTT. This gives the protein CASSPSGGQGGRQPQHF.

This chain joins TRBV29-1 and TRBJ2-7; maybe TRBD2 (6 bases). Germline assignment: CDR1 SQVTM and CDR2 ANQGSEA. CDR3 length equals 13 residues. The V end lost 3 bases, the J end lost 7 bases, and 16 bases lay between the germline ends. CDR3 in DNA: TGCAGCGTTGAGCGCGGGACGGACAATGAGCAGTACTTC. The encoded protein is CSVERGTDNEQYF.